This T cell receptor (beta chain) was recorded in a study of response to subunit inactivated influenza vaccine. The CDR3 has 15 amino acids. Trimming removed 5 bases from V and 2 bases from J; junction bases left unmatched: 6. CDR1 is SEHNR and CDR2 is FQNEAQ in the germline V gene (reference sequence). TCRdb itself ran the RT-PCR reads through MiXCR, one entry per CDR3 protein. The profile shows hundreds of thousands of distinct CDR3 sequences, around 16% of them singletons. Comments on this clonotype: Its antigen is not identified.

Study-level findings and limits: The authors suggested that few new T cells are recruited per seasonal influenza vaccination.

Sequenced material: PBMCs from blood, taken about 13 days after vaccination. The chain joins TRBV7-9 to TRBJ2-3, with 8 positions matching TRBD2. This TCR was recovered from a man aged 50 to 60 who received an inactivated influenza vaccine. In DNA form, the CDR3 reads TGTGCCAGCAGCGTGGAGCGGGGGATCACAGATACGCAGTATTTT. This encodes CASSVERGITDTQYF.